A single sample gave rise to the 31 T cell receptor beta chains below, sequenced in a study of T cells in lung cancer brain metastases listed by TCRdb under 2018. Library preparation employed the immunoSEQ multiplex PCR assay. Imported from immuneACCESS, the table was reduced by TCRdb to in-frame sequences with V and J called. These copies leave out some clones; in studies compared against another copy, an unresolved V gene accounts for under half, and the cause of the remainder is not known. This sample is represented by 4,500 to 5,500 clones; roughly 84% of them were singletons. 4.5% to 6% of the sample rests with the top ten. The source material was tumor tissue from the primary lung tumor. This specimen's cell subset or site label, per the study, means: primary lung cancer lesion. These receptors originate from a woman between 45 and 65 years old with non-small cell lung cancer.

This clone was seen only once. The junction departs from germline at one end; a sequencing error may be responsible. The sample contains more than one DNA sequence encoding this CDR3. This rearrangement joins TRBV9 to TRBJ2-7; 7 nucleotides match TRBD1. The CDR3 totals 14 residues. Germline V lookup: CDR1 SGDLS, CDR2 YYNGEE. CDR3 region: CASSVGDSSYEQYF. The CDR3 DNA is TGTGCCAGCAGCGTAGGGGACAGCTCCTACGAGCAGTATTTC.

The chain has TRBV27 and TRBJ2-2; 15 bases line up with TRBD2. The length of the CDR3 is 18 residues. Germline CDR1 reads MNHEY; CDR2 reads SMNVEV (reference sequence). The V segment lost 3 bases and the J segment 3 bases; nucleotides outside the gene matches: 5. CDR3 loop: CASSFLGLAGGHTGELFF. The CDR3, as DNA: TGTGCCAGCAGTTTCCTCGGACTAGCGGGAGGGCACACCGGGGAGCTGTTTTTT.

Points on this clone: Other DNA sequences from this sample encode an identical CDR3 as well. The CDR3 DNA reads TGCGCCAGTAGCAATGGACAGCCGAACACTGAAGCTTTCTTT. Amino acid sequence: CASSNGQPNTEAFF. The genes are TRBV5-1 and TRBJ1-1, with D possibly matching TRBD1 (6 bases). The germline CDR1 and CDR2 sequences are SGHRS and YFSETQ. Deletions cut 8 bases from V and 1 base from J, with 15 bases between. This CDR3 is built from 14 residues.

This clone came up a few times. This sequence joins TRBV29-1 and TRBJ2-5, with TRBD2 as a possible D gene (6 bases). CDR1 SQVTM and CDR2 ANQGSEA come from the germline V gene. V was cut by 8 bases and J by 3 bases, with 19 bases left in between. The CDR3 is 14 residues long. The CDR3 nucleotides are TGCAGCTCGATAGTCTATTTAGCGGAAGAGACCCAGTACTTC. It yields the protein CSSIVYLAEETQYF.

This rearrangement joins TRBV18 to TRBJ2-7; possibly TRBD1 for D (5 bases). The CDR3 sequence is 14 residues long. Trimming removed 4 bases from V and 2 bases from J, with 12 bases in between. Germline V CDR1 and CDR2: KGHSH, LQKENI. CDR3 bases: TGTGCCAGCTCACGTTACAGGCCCCCCTACGAGCAGTACTTC. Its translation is CASSRYRPPYEQYF.

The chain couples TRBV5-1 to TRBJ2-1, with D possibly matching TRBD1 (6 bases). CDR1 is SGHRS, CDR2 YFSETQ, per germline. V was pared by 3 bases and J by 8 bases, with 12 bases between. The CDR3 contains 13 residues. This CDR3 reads CASSSLTGYEQFF. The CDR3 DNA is TGCGCCAGCAGCTCGCTAACAGGGTATGAGCAGTTCTTC.

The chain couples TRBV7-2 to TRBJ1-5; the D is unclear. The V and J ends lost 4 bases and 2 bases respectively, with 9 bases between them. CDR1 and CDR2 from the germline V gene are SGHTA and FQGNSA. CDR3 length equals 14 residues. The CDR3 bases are TGTGCCAGCAGCTCCCGGGCCCGCAATCAGCCCCAGCATTTT. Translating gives CASSSRARNQPQHF. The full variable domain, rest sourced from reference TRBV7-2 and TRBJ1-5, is GAGVSQSPSNKVTEKGKDVELRCDPISGHTALYWYRQSLGQGLEFLIYFQGNSAPDKSGLPSDRFSAERTGGSVSTLTIQRTQQEDSAVYLCASSSRARNQPQHFGDGTRLSIL.

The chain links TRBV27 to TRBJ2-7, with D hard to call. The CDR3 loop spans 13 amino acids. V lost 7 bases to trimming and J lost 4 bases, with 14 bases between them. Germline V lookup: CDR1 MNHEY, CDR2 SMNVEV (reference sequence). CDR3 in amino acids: CASKFRDQYEQYF. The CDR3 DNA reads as TGTGCCAGCAAATTTAGGGATCAGTACGAGCAGTACTTC.

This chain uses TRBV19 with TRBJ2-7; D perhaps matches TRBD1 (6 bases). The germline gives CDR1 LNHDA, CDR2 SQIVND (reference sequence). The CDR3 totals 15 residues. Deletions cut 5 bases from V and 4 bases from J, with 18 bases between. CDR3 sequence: CASSQQDSSGYEQYF. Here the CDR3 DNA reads TGTGCCAGTAGTCAGCAGGACAGCTCAGGTTACGAGCAGTACTTC.

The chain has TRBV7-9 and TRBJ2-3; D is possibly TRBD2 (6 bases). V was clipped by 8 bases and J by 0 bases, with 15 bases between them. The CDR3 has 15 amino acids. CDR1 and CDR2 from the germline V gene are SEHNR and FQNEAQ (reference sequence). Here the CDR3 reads CASRRGGTSTDTQYF. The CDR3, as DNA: TGTGCCAGCCGTCGGGGTGGGACTAGCACAGATACGCAGTATTTT.

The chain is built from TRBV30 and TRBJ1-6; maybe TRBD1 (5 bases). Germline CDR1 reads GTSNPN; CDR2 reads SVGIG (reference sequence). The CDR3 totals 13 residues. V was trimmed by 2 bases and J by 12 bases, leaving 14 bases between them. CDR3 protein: CAWSPRTPLPLHF. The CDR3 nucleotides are TGTGCCTGGAGTCCCCGGACACCCCTACCCCTCCACTTT.

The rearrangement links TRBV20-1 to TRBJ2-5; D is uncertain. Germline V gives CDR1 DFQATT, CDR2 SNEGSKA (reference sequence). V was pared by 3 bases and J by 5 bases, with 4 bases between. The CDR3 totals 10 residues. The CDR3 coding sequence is TGCAGTGCTAGTGCGGAGACCCAGTACTTC. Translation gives CSASAETQYF.

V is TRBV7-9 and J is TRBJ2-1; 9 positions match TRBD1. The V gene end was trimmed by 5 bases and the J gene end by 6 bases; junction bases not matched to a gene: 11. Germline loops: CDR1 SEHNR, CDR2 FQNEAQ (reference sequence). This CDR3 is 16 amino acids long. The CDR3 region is CASSTPGTGFLNEQFF. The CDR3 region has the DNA TGTGCCAGCAGCACCCCCGGGACAGGGTTTCTCAATGAGCAGTTCTTC.

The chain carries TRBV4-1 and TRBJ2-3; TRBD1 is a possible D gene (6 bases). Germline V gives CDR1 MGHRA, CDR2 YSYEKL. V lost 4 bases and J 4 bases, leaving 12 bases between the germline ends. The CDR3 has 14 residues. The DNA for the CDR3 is TGCGCCAGCAGCCTTATCAGGACAGCAGATACGCAGTATTTT. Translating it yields CASSLIRTADTQYF.

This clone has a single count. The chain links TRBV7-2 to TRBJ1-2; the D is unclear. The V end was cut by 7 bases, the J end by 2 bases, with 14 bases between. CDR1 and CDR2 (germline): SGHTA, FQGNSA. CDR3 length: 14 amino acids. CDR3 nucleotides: TGTGCCAGCACCCAAGTGGCGGGAAACTATGGCTACACCTTC. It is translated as CASTQVAGNYGYTF. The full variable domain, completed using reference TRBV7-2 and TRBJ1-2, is GAGVSQSPSNKVTEKGKDVELRCDPISGHTALYWYRQSLGQGLEFLIYFQGNSAPDKSGLPSDRFSAERTGGSVSTLTIQRTQQEDSAVYLCASTQVAGNYGYTFGSGTRLTVV.

CDR3 sequence: CASSEGQEAYEQYF. The DNA for the CDR3 is TGCGCCAGCAGCGAGGGACAGGAGGCATACGAGCAGTACTTC. J is TRBJ2-7 and V is TRBV5-1, with TRBD1 matching 8 bases. Germline CDR1 and CDR2: SGHRS and YFSETQ. V was pared by 4 bases and J by 4 bases, with 7 bases of the junction left unmatched. The CDR3 totals 14 residues. The whole variable domain, filled in from reference TRBV5-1 and TRBJ2-7, reads KAGVTQTPRYLIKTRGQQVTLSCSPISGHRSVSWYQQTPGQGLQFLFEYFSETQRNKGNFPGRFSGRQFSNSRSEMNVSTLELGDSALYLCASSEGQEAYEQYFGPGTRLTVT.

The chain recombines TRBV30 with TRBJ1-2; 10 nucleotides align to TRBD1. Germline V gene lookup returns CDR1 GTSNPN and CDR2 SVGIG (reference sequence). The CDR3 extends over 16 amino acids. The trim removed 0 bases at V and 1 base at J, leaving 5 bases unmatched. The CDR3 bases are TGTGCCTGGAGTGTCCAGGACAGGGGGTTTAACTATGGCTACACCTTC. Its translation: CAWSVQDRGFNYGYTF.

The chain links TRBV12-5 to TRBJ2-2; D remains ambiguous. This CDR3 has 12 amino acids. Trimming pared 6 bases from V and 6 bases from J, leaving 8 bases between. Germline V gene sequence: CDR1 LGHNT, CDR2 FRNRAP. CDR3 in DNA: TGTGCTAGTGGCCGCAATTCCGGGGAGCTGTTTTTT. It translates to CASGRNSGELFF.

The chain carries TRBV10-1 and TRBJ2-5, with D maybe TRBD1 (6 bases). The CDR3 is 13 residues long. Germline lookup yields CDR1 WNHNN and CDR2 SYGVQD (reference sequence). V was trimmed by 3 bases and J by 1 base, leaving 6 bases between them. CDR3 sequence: CASSEGGQETQYF. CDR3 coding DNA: TGCGCCAGCAGTGAAGGGGGCCAAGAGACCCAGTACTTC.

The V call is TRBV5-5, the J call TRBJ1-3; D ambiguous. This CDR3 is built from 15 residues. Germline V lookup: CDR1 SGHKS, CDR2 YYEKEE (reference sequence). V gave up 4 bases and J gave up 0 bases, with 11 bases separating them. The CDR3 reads CASSPGFYSGNTIYF. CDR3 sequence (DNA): TGTGCCAGCAGCCCCGGATTTTACTCTGGAAACACCATATATTTT.

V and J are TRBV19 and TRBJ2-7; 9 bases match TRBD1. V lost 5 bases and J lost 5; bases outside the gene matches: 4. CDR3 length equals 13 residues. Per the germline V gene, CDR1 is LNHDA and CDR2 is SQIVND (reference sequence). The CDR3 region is CASSVWDRDEQYF. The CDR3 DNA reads TGTGCCAGTAGTGTCTGGGACAGGGACGAGCAGTACTTC.

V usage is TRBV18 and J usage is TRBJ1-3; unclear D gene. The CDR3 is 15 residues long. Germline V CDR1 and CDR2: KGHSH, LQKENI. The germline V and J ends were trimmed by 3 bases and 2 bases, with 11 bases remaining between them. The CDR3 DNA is TGTGCCAGCTCACCGAAGAGTAGAGCTGGAAACACCATATATTTT. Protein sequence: CASSPKSRAGNTIYF.

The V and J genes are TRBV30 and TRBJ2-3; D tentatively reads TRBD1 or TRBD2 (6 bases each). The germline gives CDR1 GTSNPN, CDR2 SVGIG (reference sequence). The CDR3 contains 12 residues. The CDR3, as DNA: TGTGCGTCGGAGGGGGGCACAGATACGCAGTATTTT. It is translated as CASEGGTDTQYF.

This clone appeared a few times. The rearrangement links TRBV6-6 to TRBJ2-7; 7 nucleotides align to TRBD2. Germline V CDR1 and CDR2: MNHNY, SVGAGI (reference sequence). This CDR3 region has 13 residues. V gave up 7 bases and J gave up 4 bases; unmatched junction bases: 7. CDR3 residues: CASTPASGYEQYF. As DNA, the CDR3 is TGTGCCAGCACTCCGGCTAGCGGTTACGAGCAGTACTTC.

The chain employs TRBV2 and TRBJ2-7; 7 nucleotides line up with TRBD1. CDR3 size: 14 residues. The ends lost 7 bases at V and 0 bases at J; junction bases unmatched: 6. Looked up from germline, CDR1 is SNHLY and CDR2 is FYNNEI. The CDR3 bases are TGTGCCAGCAAGCCACAGGGGAGCTCCTACGAGCAGTACTTC. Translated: CASKPQGSSYEQYF.

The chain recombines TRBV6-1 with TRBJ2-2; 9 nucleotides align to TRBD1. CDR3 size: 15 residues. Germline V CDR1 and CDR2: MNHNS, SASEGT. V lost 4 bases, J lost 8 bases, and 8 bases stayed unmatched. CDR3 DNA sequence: TGTGCCAGCAGTGGCCGACAGGGGGTGACGGGGGAGCTGTTTTTT. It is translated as CASSGRQGVTGELFF.

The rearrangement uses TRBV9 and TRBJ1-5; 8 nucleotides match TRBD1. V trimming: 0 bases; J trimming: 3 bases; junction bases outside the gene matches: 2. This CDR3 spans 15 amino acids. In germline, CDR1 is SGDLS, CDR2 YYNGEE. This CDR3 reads CASSVGQGFNQPQHF. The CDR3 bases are TGTGCCAGCAGCGTAGGACAGGGGTTCAATCAGCCCCAGCATTTT.

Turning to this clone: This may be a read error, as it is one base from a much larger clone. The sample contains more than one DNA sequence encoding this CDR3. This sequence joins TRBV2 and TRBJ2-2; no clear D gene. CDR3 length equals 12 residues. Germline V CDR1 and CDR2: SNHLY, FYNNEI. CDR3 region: CASSYGAGELFF. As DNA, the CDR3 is TGTGCTAGCAGTTATGGCGCCGGGGAGCTGTTTTTT.

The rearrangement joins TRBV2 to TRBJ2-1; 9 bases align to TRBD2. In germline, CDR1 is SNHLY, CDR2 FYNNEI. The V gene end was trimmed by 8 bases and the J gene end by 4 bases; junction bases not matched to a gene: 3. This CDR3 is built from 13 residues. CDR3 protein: CASRTSAYNEQFF. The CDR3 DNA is TGTGCCAGCCGGACTAGCGCGTACAATGAGCAGTTCTTC.

Here the CDR3 reads CSARENEQFF. In DNA form, the CDR3 reads TGCAGTGCTAGAGAAAATGAGCAGTTCTTC. The chain is built from TRBV20-1 and TRBJ2-1; D is unclear. Germline V CDR1 and CDR2: DFQATT, SNEGSKA (reference sequence). The CDR3 contains 10 residues. Between the trimmed V and J ends, which lost 0 bases and 7 bases, there was a span of 1 base.

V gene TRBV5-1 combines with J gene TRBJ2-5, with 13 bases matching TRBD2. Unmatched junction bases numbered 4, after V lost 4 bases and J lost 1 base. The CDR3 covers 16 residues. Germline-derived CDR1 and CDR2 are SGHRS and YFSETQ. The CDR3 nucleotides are TGCGCCAGCAGCCCAGGACTAGCGGGAGCCCAAGAGACCCAGTACTTC. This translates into CASSPGLAGAQETQYF.